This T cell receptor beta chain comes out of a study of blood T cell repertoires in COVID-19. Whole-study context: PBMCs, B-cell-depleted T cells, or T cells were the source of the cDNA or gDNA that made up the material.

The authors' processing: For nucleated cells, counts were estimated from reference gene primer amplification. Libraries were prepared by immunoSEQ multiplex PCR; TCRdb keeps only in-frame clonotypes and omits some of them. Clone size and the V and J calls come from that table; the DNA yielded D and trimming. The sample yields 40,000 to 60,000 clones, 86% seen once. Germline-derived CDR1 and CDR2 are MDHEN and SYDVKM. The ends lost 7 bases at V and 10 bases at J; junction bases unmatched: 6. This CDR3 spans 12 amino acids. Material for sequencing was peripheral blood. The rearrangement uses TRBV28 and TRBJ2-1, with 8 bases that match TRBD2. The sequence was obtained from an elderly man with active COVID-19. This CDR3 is CASTRLAPEQFF. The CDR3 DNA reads TGTGCCAGCACCAGACTAGCGCCCGAGCAGTTCTTC.